This entry lists 19 T cell receptor beta chains sequenced from one sample in a study of siplizumab effects on memory and regulatory T cells. The assay was immunoSEQ multiplex PCR, and TCRdb's table has in-frame clones only and misses some. The sample has some 100,000 clones; around 90% are singletons. Input material: Tregs sorted from blood. These TCRs come from a human donor in good health.

Concerning this clone: Germline is not matched at one junction end, which may reflect a read error. This sequence joins TRBV9 and TRBJ2-7; 10 bases match TRBD1. The CDR3 runs to 14 residues. The germline CDR1 and CDR2 sequences are SGDLS and YYNGEE. The CDR3 DNA reads as TGTGCCGGCAGCAATGACAGGGGGCTCGGCGAGCAGTACTTC. Translated: CAGSNDRGLGEQYF. The variable domain in full, with the rest retrieved from reference TRBV9 and TRBJ2-7, is DSGVTQTPKHLITATGQRVTLRCSPRSGDLSVYWYQQSLDQGLQFLIQYYNGEERAKGNILERFSAQQFPDLHSELNLSSLELGDSALYFCAGSNDRGLGEQYFGPGTRLTVT.

The chain uses TRBV11-3 and TRBJ2-7, with D possibly matching TRBD1 (6 bases). The CDR3 has 15 amino acids. CDR1 and CDR2 (germline): SGHNT, YENEEA. V lost 4 bases and J 3 bases, leaving 16 bases between the germline ends. CDR3 loop: CASSWGLGPDYEQYF. The DNA for the CDR3 is TGTGCCAGCAGCTGGGGGCTCGGACCGGACTACGAGCAGTACTTC.

V usage is TRBV6-1 and J usage is TRBJ1-1; D gene unclear. Germline loops: CDR1 MNHNS, CDR2 SASEGT. The germline V and J ends were trimmed by 4 bases and 6 bases, with 9 bases remaining between them. The length of the CDR3 is 12 residues. The CDR3 coding sequence is TGTGCCAGCAGTGGGTTTAACGCTGAAGCTTTCTTT. Amino acids: CASSGFNAEAFF.

This clone was recorded once. The CDR3 end shows no conserved phenylalanine or tryptophan, and so a read error is likely. The CDR3 is CASSNIQVGYGYTS. CDR3 coding DNA: TGTGCCAGCAGTAACATACAGGTGGGCTATGGCTACACCTCC. This sequence joins TRBV6-1 and TRBJ1-2; TRBD1 is a possible D gene (5 bases). Per the germline V gene, CDR1 is MNHNS and CDR2 is SASEGT. CDR3 length equals 14 residues. V shed 5 bases and J shed 4 bases, with 14 bases lying between them.

The J gene is TRBJ2-1, the V gene TRBV5-4; TRBD1 aligns across 7 bases. Germline V lookup: CDR1 SGHNT, CDR2 YYREEE (reference sequence). The CDR3 runs 12 residues. V trimming: 2 bases; J trimming: 13 bases; junction bases outside the gene matches: 6. The chain's CDR3 is CASSFDREIQFF. CDR3 bases: TGTGCCAGCAGCTTCGACAGGGAGATACAGTTCTTC.

V and J are TRBV19 and TRBJ1-2; D uncertain. The CDR3 is 15 residues long. Trimming removed 7 bases from V and 1 base from J, with 16 bases in between. Germline values: CDR1 LNHDA, CDR2 SQIVND (reference sequence). The CDR3 DNA follows: TGTGCCAGTACCCCCCTCCTCCAACTTAACTATGGCTACACCTTC. This translates into CASTPLLQLNYGYTF.

This chain uses TRBV19 with TRBJ1-2; TRBD1 agrees at 7 bases. V shed 6 bases, J shed 0 bases, and the junction held 19 bases outside the gene matches. Per germline, CDR1 LNHDA and CDR2 SQIVND (reference sequence). The CDR3 totals 19 residues. The CDR3 nucleotides read TGTGCCAGTAGCCGCCGAGTAATAAGAGGGGGCTTTTCTAACTATGGCTACACCTTC. Amino acid sequence: CASSRRVIRGGFSNYGYTF.

This rearrangement joins TRBV7-8 to TRBJ2-6, with 11 bases fitting TRBD2. V dropped 5 bases and J dropped 0; count of bases not matched to a gene: 12. The CDR3 runs 20 residues. CDR1 and CDR2 from the germline V gene are SGHVS and FQNEAQ. The CDR3: CASSRRGGLAGYSGANVLTF. The DNA for the CDR3 is TGTGCCAGCAGCCGGCGGGGTGGACTAGCGGGCTACTCTGGGGCCAACGTCCTGACTTTC. Full variable domain (outside the CDR3, taken from reference TRBV7-8 and TRBJ2-6): GAGVSQSPRYKVAKRGQDVALRCDPISGHVSLFWYQQALGQGPEFLTYFQNEAQLDKSGLPSDRFFAERPEGSVSTLKIQRTQQEDSAVYLCASSRRGGLAGYSGANVLTFGAGSRLTVL.

For the CDR3, the DNA is TGTGCCAGCACCCGGGGTATGTCGCGGTTCGTAGATTCACCCCTCCACTTT. It translates to CASTRGMSRFVDSPLHF. The chain recombines TRBV2 with TRBJ1-6; D unclear. Trimming left V 7 bases short and J 8 bases short, with 24 bases between. CDR1 is SNHLY and CDR2 is FYNNEI in the germline V gene. The CDR3 has 17 amino acids.

The chain couples TRBV7-9 to TRBJ1-1, with D tentatively TRBD1 (5 bases). V lost 5 bases to trimming and J lost 4 bases, with 20 bases between them. Germline CDR1 and CDR2: SEHNR and FQNEAQ (reference sequence). CDR3 length: 16 amino acids. CDR3 amino acids: CASSLARSLTGTEAFF. Here the CDR3 DNA reads TGTGCCAGCAGCCTGGCGAGGTCCCTAACAGGCACTGAAGCTTTCTTT.

The chain uses TRBV9 and TRBJ2-7; 11 bases match TRBD2. From germline, CDR1 is SGDLS and CDR2 YYNGEE. This CDR3 is built from 18 residues. V lost 0 bases to trimming and J lost 4 bases; unmatched junction nucleotides: 12. The CDR3 DNA reads TGTGCCAGCAGCGTAGGCGGATTAGCGGGAGGGATTCCATACGAGCAGTACTTC. This translates into CASSVGGLAGGIPYEQYF.

This clone was counted between two and nine times. The chain has TRBV2 and TRBJ2-6; TRBD2 matches 15 bases. Per the germline V gene, CDR1 is SNHLY and CDR2 is FYNNEI. There are 17 residues in the CDR3. The V gene end was trimmed by 7 bases and the J gene end by 4 bases; junction bases not matched to a gene: 5. CDR3 nucleotide sequence: TGTGCCAGCACCAGGGGACTAGCGGGAGGAGGGGCCAACGTCCTGACTTTC. As protein: CASTRGLAGGGANVLTF.

About this clone itself: Other DNA sequences from this sample encode an identical CDR3 as well. The V gene is TRBV5-1, the J gene TRBJ1-1, with TRBD1 matching over 9 bases. This CDR3 contains 14 residues. Germline assignment: CDR1 SGHRS and CDR2 YFSETQ. The V segment lost 2 bases and the J segment 3 bases; nucleotides outside the gene matches: 2. The CDR3 protein is CASSLQGADTEAFF. The CDR3, as DNA: TGCGCCAGCAGCTTACAGGGGGCTGACACTGAAGCTTTCTTT.

J is TRBJ2-1 and V is TRBV7-9; the match to TRBD2 covers 13 bases. The germline V gene encodes CDR1 SEHNR and CDR2 FQNEAQ (reference sequence). V lost 5 bases to trimming and J lost 7 bases; unmatched junction nucleotides: 8. CDR3 length: 16 amino acids. CDR3 amino acids: CASSVWTSGSPNEQFF. In nucleotides, the CDR3 is TGTGCCAGCAGCGTCTGGACTAGCGGGAGTCCTAATGAGCAGTTCTTC.

This clone was observed once. V is TRBV5-1 and J is TRBJ2-2; the D gene is possibly TRBD1 (6 bases). Trimming shortened V by 0 bases and J by 3 bases, and 6 bases separated the two germline ends. CDR1 SGHRS and CDR2 YFSETQ come from the germline V gene. The CDR3 totals 14 residues. The CDR3 sequence: CASSLGTDTGELFF. In DNA form, the CDR3 reads TGCGCCAGCAGCTTGGGGACAGACACCGGGGAGCTGTTTTTT.

The CDR3 region is CATSRERTPENEQYF. The CDR3 nucleotides read TGTGCCACGTCACGTGAGCGCACCCCAGAAAACGAGCAGTACTTC. This chain uses TRBV2 with TRBJ2-7; no reliable D call. V lost 10 bases and J 5 bases, leaving 24 bases between the germline ends. The CDR3 loop spans 15 amino acids. CDR1 SNHLY and CDR2 FYNNEI come from the germline V gene. Variable domain in full (rest from reference TRBV2 and TRBJ2-7): EPEVTQTPSHQVTQMGQEVILRCVPISNHLYFYWYRQILGQKVEFLVSFYNNEISEKSEIFDDQFSVERPDGSNFTLKIRSTKLEDSAMYFCATSRERTPENEQYFGPGTRLTVT.

This chain links TRBV19 with TRBJ2-6; D possibly corresponds to TRBD2 (6 bases). V was pared by 3 bases and J by 0 bases, with 21 bases between. CDR3 size: 20 residues. Germline-derived CDR1 and CDR2 are LNHDA and SQIVND (reference sequence). The CDR3 loop reads CASSIVRGLQAISGANVLTF. Here the CDR3 DNA reads TGTGCCAGTAGTATCGTTCGGGGACTTCAGGCAATCTCTGGGGCCAACGTCCTGACTTTC. Drawing the rest from reference TRBV19 and TRBJ2-6, the complete variable domain is DGGITQSPKYLFRKEGQNVTLSCEQNLNHDAMYWYRQDPGQGLRLIYYSQIVNDFQKGDIAEGYSVSREKKESFPLTVTSAQKNPTAFYLCASSIVRGLQAISGANVLTFGAGSRLTVL.

As DNA, the CDR3 is TGTGCCAGTAGTACTCGACGGTTCTCTGGAAACACCATATATTTT. This translates into CASSTRRFSGNTIYF. The J gene is TRBJ1-3, the V gene TRBV19; D unresolved. The CDR3 extends over 15 amino acids. V was clipped by 4 bases and J by 0 bases, with 10 bases between them. Germline-derived CDR1 and CDR2 are LNHDA and SQIVND (reference sequence).

The chain has TRBV6-5 and TRBJ2-3; weak D call: TRBD1 (6 bases). Per germline, CDR1 MNHEY and CDR2 SVGAGI. Trimming took 7 bases from V and 0 from J, leaving 8 bases between them. This CDR3 region has 13 residues. The CDR3 reads CASKRGSTDTQYF. In DNA, the CDR3 is TGTGCCAGCAAAAGGGGGAGCACAGATACGCAGTATTTT.